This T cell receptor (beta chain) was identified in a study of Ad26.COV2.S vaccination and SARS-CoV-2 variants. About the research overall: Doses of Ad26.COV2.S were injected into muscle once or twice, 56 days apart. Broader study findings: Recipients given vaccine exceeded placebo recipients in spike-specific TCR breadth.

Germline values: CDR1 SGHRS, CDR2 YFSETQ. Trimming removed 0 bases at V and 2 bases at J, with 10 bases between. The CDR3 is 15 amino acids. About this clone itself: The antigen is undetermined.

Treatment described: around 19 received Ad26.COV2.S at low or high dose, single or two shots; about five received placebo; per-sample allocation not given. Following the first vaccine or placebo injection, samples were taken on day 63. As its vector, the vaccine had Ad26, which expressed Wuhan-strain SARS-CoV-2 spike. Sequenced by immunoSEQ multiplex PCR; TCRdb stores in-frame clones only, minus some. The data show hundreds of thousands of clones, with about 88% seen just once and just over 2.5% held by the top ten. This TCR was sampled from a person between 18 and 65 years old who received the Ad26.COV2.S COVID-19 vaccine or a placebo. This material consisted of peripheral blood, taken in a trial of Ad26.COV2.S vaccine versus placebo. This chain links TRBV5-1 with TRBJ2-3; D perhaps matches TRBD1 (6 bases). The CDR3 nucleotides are TGCGCCAGCAGCTTGGCGGACAGATACACAGATACGCAGTATTTT. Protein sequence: CASSLADRYTDTQYF.